Below are 10 T cell receptor beta chains sequenced from a single sample in a study of blood T cell repertoires in COVID-19. Some clones are missing from TCRdb's copy, which holds only in-frame ones; the method was immunoSEQ multiplex PCR. The sample consists of 150,000 to 200,000 clones, around 84% of them appearing once. The material sequenced was peripheral blood. The source of these receptors is a man aged 55 to 70 with COVID-19, enrolled during active disease.

CDR3 nucleotides: TGTGCCAGCAGTGCGGGACAGCTAACCGGGGAGCTGTTTTTT. This gives the protein CASSAGQLTGELFF. The chain uses TRBV27 and TRBJ2-2, with D maybe TRBD1 (7 bases). Germline lookup yields CDR1 MNHEY and CDR2 SMNVEV (reference sequence). Trimming removed 5 bases from V and 5 bases from J, with 12 bases in between. This CDR3 is 14 amino acids long.

This rearrangement joins TRBV7-9 to TRBJ1-5; no clear D. The CDR3 has 14 residues. CDR1 is SEHNR and CDR2 is FQNEAQ in the germline V gene (reference sequence). Trimming took off 1 base at V and 10 bases at J, with 14 bases between the two ends. The CDR3 bases are TGTGCCAGCAGCTTAGACCCCCCCTCGGGTCCCCAGCATTTT. This sequence encodes CASSLDPPSGPQHF.

The rearrangement uses TRBV7-2 and TRBJ1-5, with D perhaps matching TRBD1 (6 bases). The V end was cut by 5 bases, the J end by 3 bases, with 8 bases between. Germline V gene lookup returns CDR1 SGHTA and CDR2 FQGNSA. The CDR3 contains 13 residues. CDR3 in amino acids: CASSGQNNQPQHF. As DNA, the CDR3 is TGTGCCAGCAGCGGACAGAACAATCAGCCCCAGCATTTT.

The genes are TRBV6-5 and TRBJ2-5; 11 nucleotides align to TRBD1. The germline gives CDR1 MNHEY, CDR2 SVGAGI. The CDR3 runs to 14 residues. With V trimmed by 5 bases and J by 6 bases, 5 bases remained unmatched. The CDR3 here is CASSPGTGGKTQYF. CDR3 bases: TGTGCCAGCAGTCCCGGGACAGGGGGAAAGACCCAGTACTTC.

The chain links TRBV2 to TRBJ1-1; tentatively, D is TRBD1 (5 bases). The CDR3 is made up of 15 amino acids. V was trimmed by 5 bases and J by 1 base, leaving 14 bases between them. Germline V gene lookup returns CDR1 SNHLY and CDR2 FYNNEI. The CDR3 spells CASSSQGVRNTEAFF. The DNA for the CDR3 is TGTGCCAGCAGTAGCCAGGGTGTTAGGAACACTGAAGCTTTCTTT.

The table lists this clone with a count of one. The chain has TRBV10-3 and TRBJ2-7, with TRBD2 identical over 8 bases. This CDR3 has 17 residues. J was trimmed by 1 base and V by 3 bases; bases with no gene match: 11. Germline CDR1 ENHRY, CDR2 SYGVKD. In DNA, the CDR3 is TGTGCCATCAGTGAAATAGGTAGCGGGAAACTATCCTACGAGCAGTACTTC. It codes for CAISEIGSGKLSYEQYF.

Remarks on this clone: A junction boundary mismatches the germline segment, possibly from a read error. This chain uses TRBV27 with TRBJ2-2; 7 nucleotides match TRBD1. The CDR3 is made up of 16 amino acids. Germline V lookup: CDR1 MNHEY, CDR2 SMNVEV (reference sequence). The DNA of the CDR3 is TGTGCCAGCAGCTTATATTGGACAGGGAACACCGGGGAGCTGTTTTTT. This sequence encodes CASSLYWTGNTGELFF.

V and J are TRBV6-2 or TRBV6-3 and TRBJ2-5; maybe TRBD2 (5 bases). The length of the CDR3 is 17 residues. From germline, CDR1 is MNHEY and CDR2 SVGEGT. Trimming took 2 bases from V and 1 from J, leaving 17 bases between them. The CDR3 region is CASSYGSLTTFQETQYF. In DNA, the CDR3 is TGTGCCAGCAGTTACGGGTCCCTGACTACGTTCCAAGAGACCCAGTACTTC.

This clone was counted only a few times. This chain connects TRBV6-1 to TRBJ2-7; the match to TRBD2 covers 8 bases. This CDR3 is built from 16 residues. The V segment lost 4 bases and the J segment 2 bases; nucleotides outside the gene matches: 10. Germline CDR1 is MNHNS and CDR2 is SASEGT. The CDR3 DNA sequence: TGTGCCAGCAGTGCGTACCTTCCAGCGGGGGCCTACGAGCAGTACTTC. Translated: CASSAYLPAGAYEQYF.

CDR3: CASSIGQGVNTQYF. CDR3 in DNA: TGTGCCAGTAGTATAGGACAGGGGGTTAATACGCAGTATTTT. J is TRBJ2-3 and V is TRBV19; 9 nucleotides agree with TRBD1. This CDR3 region has 14 residues. Germline V gene data show CDR1 as LNHDA and CDR2 as SQIVND (reference sequence). The V gene end was trimmed by 1 base and the J gene end by 7 bases; junction bases not matched to a gene: 3.